These T cell receptor beta chains were read from a single sample in a study of beta chain features in type 1 diabetes. Sequenced by immunoSEQ multiplex PCR; TCRdb stores in-frame clones only, minus some. The sample lists 45,000 to 65,000 clones, around half seen once, with around 2.5% in the top ten. The sequenced sample consisted of Tregs from blood. These receptors came from a woman between 40 and 50 years old with type 1 diabetes. Each CDR3 is given with its conserved first and last residue. The D gene is left open where the match is weak. A clone size is listed for some rows: how often the clone was seen (once, few, many), or a class if it is expanded.

j_gene: TRBJ2-7
abundance: NA
d_gene: NA
v_gene: TRBV11-2
CDR3nt: TGTGCCAGCAGCCTGGGCGACGGTCCGACCTACGAGCAGTACTTC
CDR3aa: CASSLGDGPTYEQYF

j_gene: TRBJ2-1
abundance: few
d_gene: TRBD2
v_gene: TRBV27
CDR3nt: TGTGCCAGCAGGACTCTAGCGGGGGGTTTCAATGAGCAGTTCTTC
CDR3aa: CASRTLAGGFNEQFF

j_gene: TRBJ1-5
abundance: NA
d_gene: NA
v_gene: TRBV7-3
CDR3nt: TGTGCCAGCAGCTTAACCTACGATCAGCCCCAGCATTTT
CDR3aa: CASSLTYDQPQHF

j_gene: TRBJ1-5
abundance: NA
d_gene: TRBD1
v_gene: TRBV10-3
CDR3nt: TGTGCCATCAGGATGACAGGGAACGAGCCCCAGCATTTT
CDR3aa: CAIRMTGNEPQHF

j_gene: TRBJ2-7
abundance: NA
d_gene: TRBD1
v_gene: TRBV29-1
CDR3nt: TGCAGCGTTTGGGACAGCTCCTACGAGCAGTACTTC
CDR3aa: CSVWDSSYEQYF

j_gene: TRBJ1-4
abundance: NA
d_gene: NA
v_gene: TRBV2
CDR3nt: TGTGCCAGCAGACCTACCCGGCCGCCGGGGAGGGAAAAACTGTTTTTT
CDR3aa: CASRPTRPPGREKLFF

j_gene: TRBJ2-5
abundance: NA
d_gene: NA
v_gene: TRBV6-5
CDR3nt: TGTGCCAGCAGTTACTCATCTTATGAGGGTCCGGAGACCCAGTACTTC
CDR3aa: CASSYSSYEGPETQYF

j_gene: TRBJ2-5
abundance: NA
d_gene: NA
v_gene: TRBV4-2
CDR3nt: TGTGCCAGCAGCTTGGCCGGTCAGGGGCGAGAGACCCAGTACTTC
CDR3aa: CASSLAGQGRETQYF

j_gene: TRBJ2-5
abundance: NA
d_gene: TRBD2
v_gene: TRBV28
CDR3nt: TGTGCCAGCAGTTCACCGGGGGGGACATCCCGGGAGACCCAGTACTTC
CDR3aa: CASSSPGGTSRETQYF

j_gene: TRBJ1-1
abundance: NA
d_gene: NA
v_gene: TRBV6-4
CDR3nt: TGTGCCAGCAGTGTTACGGGGGGGACTGAAGCTTTCTTT
CDR3aa: CASSVTGGTEAFF

j_gene: TRBJ1-2
abundance: once
d_gene: NA
v_gene: TRBV28
CDR3nt: TGTGCCAGCAGTCCCGGAGGGCCTCGGAGGCATGGCTACACCTTC
CDR3aa: CASSPGGPRRHGYTF

j_gene: TRBJ2-5
abundance: NA
d_gene: NA
v_gene: TRBV15
CDR3nt: TGTGCCACCAGCAGACCCAGGGGACCAACGTACTTC
CDR3aa: CATSRPRGPTYF

j_gene: TRBJ2-3
abundance: once
d_gene: TRBD1
v_gene: TRBV7-2
CDR3nt: TGTGCCAGCAGCTTAGTGTCGACAGGGATAAACACAGATACGCAGTATTTT
CDR3aa: CASSLVSTGINTDTQYF

j_gene: TRBJ2-5
abundance: few
d_gene: NA
v_gene: TRBV7-2
CDR3nt: TGTGCCAGCAGCTTGAGCGGGCAAGAGACCCAGTACTTC
CDR3aa: CASSLSGQETQYF

j_gene: TRBJ1-1
abundance: few
d_gene: NA
v_gene: TRBV6-5
CDR3nt: TGTGCCAGCAGTTACTCCATCGCCGGGGGCACTGAAGCTTTCTTT
CDR3aa: CASSYSIAGGTEAFF

j_gene: TRBJ2-6
abundance: NA
d_gene: NA
v_gene: TRBV27
CDR3nt: TGTGCCAGCAGTTTTACCAGGGCAGGCTGGGCCAACGTCCTGACTTTC
CDR3aa: CASSFTRAGWANVLTF

j_gene: TRBJ1-5
abundance: few
d_gene: NA
v_gene: TRBV27
CDR3nt: TGTGCCAGCAGTTTAAGAAGGCAGGACAATCAGCCCCAGCATTTT
CDR3aa: CASSLRRQDNQPQHF

j_gene: TRBJ1-1
abundance: medium-sized
d_gene: TRBD1
v_gene: TRBV10-3
CDR3nt: TGTGCCATCACTATGGACAGGAGAAACACTGAAGCTTTCTTT
CDR3aa: CAITMDRRNTEAFF